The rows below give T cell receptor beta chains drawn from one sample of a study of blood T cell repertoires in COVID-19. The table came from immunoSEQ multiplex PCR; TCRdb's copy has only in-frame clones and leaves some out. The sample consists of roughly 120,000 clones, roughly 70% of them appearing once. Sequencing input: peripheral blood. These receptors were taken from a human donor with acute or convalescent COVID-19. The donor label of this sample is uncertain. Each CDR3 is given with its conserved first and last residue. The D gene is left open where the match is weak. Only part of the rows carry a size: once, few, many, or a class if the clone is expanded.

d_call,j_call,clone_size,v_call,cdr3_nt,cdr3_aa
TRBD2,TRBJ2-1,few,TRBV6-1,TGTGCCAGCAGTGAAGGGGAGACTAGCGGAGAGTTCTTC,CASSEGETSGEFF
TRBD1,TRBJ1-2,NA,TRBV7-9,TGTGCCAGCAGCTTAGATGTTGCCAGGGGGGCTACTAACTATGGCTACACCTTC,CASSLDVARGATNYGYTF
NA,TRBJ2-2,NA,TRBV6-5,TGTGCCAGCAACGGCCAGGGTGGGATCACCGGGGAGCTGTTTTTT,CASNGQGGITGELFF
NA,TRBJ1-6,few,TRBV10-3,TGTGCCATCAGTGATTATGGGGGGGATGGTTCACCCCTCCACTTT,CAISDYGGDGSPLHF
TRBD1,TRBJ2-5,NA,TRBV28,TGTGCCAGCAGTCTGACAGGGTTCTGGCAGTACTTC,CASSLTGFWQYF
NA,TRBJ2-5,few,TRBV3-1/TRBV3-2,TGTGCCAGCAGCCAAGATCCTCTAAAGTTGGAGTACCAAGAGACCCAGTACTTC,CASSQDPLKLEYQETQYF
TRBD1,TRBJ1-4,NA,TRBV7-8,TGTGCCAGCAGCTTCAGGAGGGGACAGGGGCGACCTAATGAAAAACTGTTTTTT,CASSFRRGQGRPNEKLFF
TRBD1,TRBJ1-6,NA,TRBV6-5,TGTGCCAGCAGTTTCTCACCAGGGGGAAGGCCCCTCCACTTT,CASSFSPGGRPLHF
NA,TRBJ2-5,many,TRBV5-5,TGTGCCAGCAGCCTTACCCCACATCGACAGGTGGAAGGTCAAGAGACCCAGTACTTC,CASSLTPHRQVEGQETQYF
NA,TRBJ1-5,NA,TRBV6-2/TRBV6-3,TGTGCCAGCAGTCCCCTCGGGGAGGGCAATCAGCCCCAGCATTTT,CASSPLGEGNQPQHF
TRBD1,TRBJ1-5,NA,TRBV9,TGTGCCAGCAGCGTAGGGGACAGGGTATGGCCCCAGCATTTT,CASSVGDRVWPQHF
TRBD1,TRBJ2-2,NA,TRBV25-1,TGTGCCAGCAGTGGGACCACAGGGGGGTTCGGGGAGCTGTTTTTT,CASSGTTGGFGELFF
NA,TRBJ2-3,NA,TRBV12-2,TGTGCAAGTCGCCCCAGGGGGACCGGCACAGATACGCAGTATTTT,CASRPRGTGTDTQYF
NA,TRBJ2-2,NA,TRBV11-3,TGTGCCAGCAGCTTAGAGGCGGGACCCGGGGAGCTGTTTTTT,CASSLEAGPGELFF
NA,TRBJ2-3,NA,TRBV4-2,TGTGCCAGCAGCCAACCTGGCCGCATGAGCACAGATACGCAGTATTTT,CASSQPGRMSTDTQYF
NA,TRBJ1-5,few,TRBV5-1,TGCGCCAGCAGCGGGGGGGGCTCTCAGCCCCAGCATTTT,CASSGGGSQPQHF
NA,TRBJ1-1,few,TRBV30,TGTGCCGCTCAACAGGGTCTTCAATCCACTGAAGCTTTCTTT,CAAQQGLQSTEAFF
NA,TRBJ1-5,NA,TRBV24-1,TGTGCCACCACTGCCGGGAGAGGCCAGCCCCAGCATTTT,CATTAGRGQPQHF
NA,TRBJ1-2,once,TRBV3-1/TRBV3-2,TGTGCCAGCAGCCCTGGCGGCCTTGGCTACACCTTC,CASSPGGLGYTF
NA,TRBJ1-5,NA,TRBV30,TGTGCCTGGACTCCCCGGGTGTCAGGCAATCAGCCCCAGCATTTT,CAWTPRVSGNQPQHF
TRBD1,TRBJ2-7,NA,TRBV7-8,TGTGCCAGCAGCTTAGAAAGGGCGGGACAGGATCCAAGGTACACCTACGAGCAGTACTTC,CASSLERAGQDPRYTYEQYF
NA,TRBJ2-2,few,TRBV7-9,TGTGCCAGCAGCAAACAGGGGAACACCGGGGAGCTGTTTTTT,CASSKQGNTGELFF
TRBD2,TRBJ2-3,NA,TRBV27,TGTGCCAGCAGACTAGCGGGGGGGCCGAGAGATACGCAGTATTTT,CASRLAGGPRDTQYF
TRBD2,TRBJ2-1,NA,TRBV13,TGTGCCAGCAGCTTGACTAGCGGGGCCTACAATGAGCAGTTCTTC,CASSLTSGAYNEQFF
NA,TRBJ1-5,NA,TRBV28,TGTGCCAGCCACAGAGGGGGACAGCCCCAGCATTTT,CASHRGGQPQHF
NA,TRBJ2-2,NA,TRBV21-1,TGTGCCAGCAGCAAAGTAGGACAGGGTGACACCACCGGGGAGCTGTTTTTT,CASSKVGQGDTTGELFF